These T cell receptor beta chains were read from a single sample in a study of regulatory T cells in long-lasting Graves disease. TCRdb processed the multiplex PCR reads anew with MiXCR; each CDR3 protein has one entry. The table includes about 440,000 distinct CDR3 sequences, about 17% detected once. These records were also assigned to another study, of T cells in Graves' hyperthyroidism and ophthalmopathy.

Specimen: peripheral blood mononuclear cells (PBMCs), collected at new diagnosis, from a patient treated with antithyroid drugs. The origin of the receptors is a woman aged 25 to 39 with Graves disease. Both conserved end residues are part of each CDR3. Each record gives: J gene, V gene, D gene, clone size, CDR3 protein, CDR3 DNA. A D gene is named only where the DNA matches it firmly. Clone size is given for some rows only: seen once, a few or many times, or a class if the clone is expanded.

TRBJ2-5	TRBV28	TRBD1	many	CASSLLPGQGRETQYF	TGTGCCAGCAGTTTATTACCGGGACAGGGACGGGAGACCCAGTACTTC
TRBJ2-7	TRBV6-2/TRBV6-3	TRBD2	few	CASSYSGLAAAYEQYF	TGTGCCAGCAGTTACTCGGGACTAGCGGCTGCCTACGAGCAGTACTTC
TRBJ1-4	TRBV7-2	-	many	CASSATGWDEKLFF	TGTGCCAGCAGCGCTACAGGGTGGGATGAAAAACTGTTTTTT
TRBJ2-1	TRBV19	TRBD1	-	CASRGQGSYNEQFF	TGTGCCAGTAGGGGACAGGGCTCCTACAATGAGCAGTTCTTC
TRBJ2-1	TRBV7-2	TRBD2	many	CASSLVPGLAEQFF	TGTGCCAGCAGCTTGGTCCCGGGACTAGCGGAGCAGTTCTTC
TRBJ2-4	TRBV7-8	TRBD2	-	CASSFRVAAAGGPQNIQYF	TGTGCCAGCAGCTTTAGAGTGGCCGCCGCGGGAGGGCCACAAAACATTCAGTACTTC
TRBJ1-5	TRBV7-9	TRBD1	many	CASSSGTATLQPQHF	TGTGCCAGCAGCTCCGGGACAGCTACTCTCCAGCCCCAGCATTTT
TRBJ2-7	TRBV7-2	-	many	CASSLPFEQYF	TGTGCCAGCAGCCTGCCGTTCGAGCAGTACTTC
TRBJ2-3	TRBV7-9	-	few	CASSSRRMSARTDTQYF	TGTGCCAGCAGCTCCCGCCGGATGAGCGCCCGCACAGATACGCAGTATTTT
TRBJ2-2	TRBV9	-	few	CASSVVGQNTGELFF	TGTGCCAGCAGCGTAGTAGGGCAGAACACCGGGGAGCTGTTTTTT
TRBJ1-1	TRBV19	TRBD1	-	CASSSIDRGYTEAFF	TGTGCCAGTAGTTCCATTGACAGGGGCTACACTGAAGCTTTCTTT
TRBJ2-5	TRBV5-4	TRBD2	many	CASSEGLAQNQETQYF	TGTGCCAGCAGTGAGGGACTAGCGCAGAATCAAGAGACCCAGTACTTC
TRBJ2-2	TRBV2	-	many	CASSLDGENTGELFF	TGTGCCAGCAGCCTGGACGGAGAGAACACCGGGGAGCTGTTTTTT
TRBJ1-5	TRBV3-1	-	many	CASSRSAGAAGQPQHF	TGTGCCAGCAGCCGATCGGCAGGGGCCGCCGGTCAGCCCCAGCATTTT
TRBJ2-1	TRBV18	TRBD2	many	CASSPLGLAGGVTGIHEQFF	TGTGCCAGCTCACCGCTGGGGCTAGCGGGCGGCGTCACGGGGATTCATGAGCAGTTCTTC
TRBJ2-5	TRBV5-4	TRBD2	many	CASGTTQETQYF	TGTGCCAGCGGGACTACCCAAGAGACCCAGTACTTC
TRBJ2-7	TRBV28	TRBD1	many	CASSLPGTGYYEQYF	TGTGCCAGCAGTTTACCCGGGACAGGGTACTACGAGCAGTACTTC
TRBJ1-5	TRBV18	-	many	CASSRDIGQSNQPQHF	TGTGCCAGCTCACGAGATATTGGACAGAGCAATCAGCCCCAGCATTTT
TRBJ2-7	TRBV20-1	TRBD2	many	CSAPVIAGDQQQYF	TGCAGTGCCCCTGTGATAGCGGGAGATCAACAGCAGTACTTC
TRBJ2-7	TRBV20-1	TRBD1	few	CSAATGSWDTYEQYF	TGCAGTGCTGCGACAGGGTCATGGGATACCTACGAGCAGTACTTC